This T cell receptor (beta chain) was identified during a study of T cells in Graves' hyperthyroidism and ophthalmopathy. Study in general: The authors collected peripheral blood at initial diagnosis, before any treatment. Whole-study results and caveats: Ophthalmopathy was separated from stable hyperthyroidism by a 13 V-J model.

RNA transcripts yielded amplified TCR beta CDR3 regions. The HTBI primer set drove a first-round RT-PCR of the TCR CDR3. MiXCR, applied by TCRdb to the multiplex PCR reads, yields one record per CDR3 protein. The sample shows about 770,000 distinct CDR3 sequences, approximately 18% of them seen only once. Thyroid ultrasound and orbital computed tomography, with clinical symptoms and serum thyroxine and TRAb, informed diagnoses. Germline-derived CDR1 and CDR2 are DFQATT and SNEGSKA (reference sequence). V was shortened by 2 bases and J by 1 base, with 5 bases between the two germline ends. The CDR3 covers 12 residues. This clonotype was observed at least ten times. Antigen specificity is unknown.

V and J are TRBV20-1 and TRBJ1-2; D remains unclear. This receptor was identified in a woman aged 45-60 years with Graves' hyperthyroidism that later progressed to Graves' ophthalmopathy. The sequencing sample was made of blood. The CDR3 loop is CSARRLNYGYTF. As DNA, the CDR3 is TGCAGTGCTAGACGCCTTAACTATGGCTACACCTTC.